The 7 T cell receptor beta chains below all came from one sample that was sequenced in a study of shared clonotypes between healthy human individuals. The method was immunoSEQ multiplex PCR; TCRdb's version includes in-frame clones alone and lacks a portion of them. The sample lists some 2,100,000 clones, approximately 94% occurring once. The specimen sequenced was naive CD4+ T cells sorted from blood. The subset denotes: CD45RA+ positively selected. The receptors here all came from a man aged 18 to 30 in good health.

The CDR3 reads CASSNPGQGVDGYTF. For the CDR3, the DNA is TGCGCCAGCAGCAACCCTGGACAGGGGGTGGATGGCTACACCTTC. The chain has TRBV5-1 and TRBJ1-2; 10 bases align to TRBD1. The CDR3 consists of 15 residues. V lost 4 bases to trimming and J lost 6 bases; unmatched junction nucleotides: 9. Germline CDR1 and CDR2: SGHRS and YFSETQ.

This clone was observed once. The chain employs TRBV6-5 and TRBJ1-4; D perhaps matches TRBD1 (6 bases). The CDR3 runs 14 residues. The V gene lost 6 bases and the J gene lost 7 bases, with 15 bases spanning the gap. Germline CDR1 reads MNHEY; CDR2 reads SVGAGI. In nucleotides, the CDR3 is TGTGCCAGCAGGACCCCGGGGGCGACTGAAAAACTGTTTTTT. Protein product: CASRTPGATEKLFF.

This CDR3 is CASRRQGTETQYF. The CDR3 DNA follows: TGCGCCAGCAGACGACAGGGGACGGAGACCCAGTACTTC. The V gene is TRBV4-1, the J gene TRBJ2-5, with TRBD1 matching over 8 bases. The V and J ends lost 6 bases and 5 bases, in that order; junction bases with no gene match: 5. The CDR3 extends over 13 amino acids. From germline, CDR1 is MGHRA and CDR2 YSYEKL.

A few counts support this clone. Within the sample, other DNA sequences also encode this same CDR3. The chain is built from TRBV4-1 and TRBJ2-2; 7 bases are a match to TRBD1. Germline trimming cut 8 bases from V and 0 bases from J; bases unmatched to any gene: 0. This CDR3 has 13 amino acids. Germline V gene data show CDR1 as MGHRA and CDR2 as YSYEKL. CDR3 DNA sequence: TGCGCCAGCGGGACAGCGAACACCGGGGAGCTGTTTTTT. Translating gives CASGTANTGELFF.

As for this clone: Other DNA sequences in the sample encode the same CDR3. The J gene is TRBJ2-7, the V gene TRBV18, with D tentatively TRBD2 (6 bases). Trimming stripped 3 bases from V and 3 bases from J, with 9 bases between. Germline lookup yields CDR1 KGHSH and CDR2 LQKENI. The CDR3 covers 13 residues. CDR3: CASSPGGGYEQYF. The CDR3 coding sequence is TGTGCCAGCTCACCCGGGGGAGGCTACGAGCAGTACTTC.

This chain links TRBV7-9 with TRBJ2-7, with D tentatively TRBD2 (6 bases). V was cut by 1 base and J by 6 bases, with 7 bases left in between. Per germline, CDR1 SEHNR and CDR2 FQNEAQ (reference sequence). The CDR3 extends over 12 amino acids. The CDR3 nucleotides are TGTGCCAGCAGCTTAGGGACTATCGAGCAGTACTTC. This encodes CASSLGTIEQYF.

Written as DNA, the CDR3 is TGTGCCAGCAGCTTATCTATAAATTCCCACTCCTACAATGAGCAGTTCTTC. Its translation is CASSLSINSHSYNEQFF. This chain joins TRBV13 and TRBJ2-1; D uncertain. The CDR3 runs 17 residues. Trimming removed 2 bases at V and 0 bases at J, with 14 bases between. Germline V gene sequence: CDR1 PRHDT, CDR2 FYEKMQ (reference sequence).